These 24 T cell receptor beta chains share one sample of origin, sequenced in a study of T-cell reconstitution after alpha-beta-depleted transplantation in children. During its preparation, the TCRbeta library received unique molecular identifiers. MiXCR, applied by TCRdb to the PCR reads, yields one record per CDR3 protein. The sample records about 600,000 distinct CDR3 sequences, approximately 10% being singletons. The sequences come from PBMCs from the stem cell graft donor, collected from the stem cell graft. These receptors originate from a human donor who donated a stem cell graft to a child with acute myeloid leukemia.

The genes are TRBV6-2 or TRBV6-3 and TRBJ2-1, with TRBD1 identical over 7 bases. Trimming removed 3 bases from V and 8 bases from J; junction bases left unmatched: 7. From germline, CDR1 is MNHEY and CDR2 SVGEGT. The length of the CDR3 is 14 residues. The CDR3 DNA is TGTGCCAGCAGTTATGTAGGGGGCCTCGATGAGCAGTTCTTC. It is translated as CASSYVGGLDEQFF.

This clonotype has ten or more counts. The V gene is TRBV12-3 or TRBV12-4, the J gene TRBJ1-5; 7 nucleotides agree with TRBD1. Unmatched junction bases numbered 12, after V lost 6 bases and J lost 7 bases. The CDR3 loop spans 15 amino acids. The chain's CDR3 is CASSVLGTASQPQHF. CDR3 DNA: TGTGCCAGCAGCGTACTCGGGACAGCCAGCCAGCCCCAGCATTTT.

This clonotype occurred a few times. This rearrangement joins TRBV7-2 to TRBJ1-4, with 7 bases matching TRBD1. With 5 bases clipped from V and 4 bases from J, the junction kept 10 bases outside the gene matches. The CDR3 is 16 amino acids. The germline V gene encodes CDR1 SGHTA and CDR2 FQGNSA. The DNA of the CDR3 is TGTGCCAGCAGCCCCCAAGGACAGGCCCTTAATGAAAAACTGTTTTTT. Amino acids: CASSPQGQALNEKLFF.

The V gene is TRBV27, the J gene TRBJ2-2; TRBD2 matches at 7 bases. The CDR3 has 15 amino acids. Germline-derived CDR1 and CDR2 are MNHEY and SMNVEV (reference sequence). Unmatched junction bases numbered 9, after V lost 4 bases and J lost 7 bases. Here the CDR3 DNA reads TGTGCCAGCAGTTGGCAGAGCGGGACCGGCGGGGAGCTGTTTTTT. Translated: CASSWQSGTGGELFF.

Comments on this clonotype: Mismatch with germline at one junction end may stem from a read error. The chain uses TRBV11-1 and TRBJ2-7; 9 bases are shared with TRBD2. Germline loops: CDR1 SGHAT, CDR2 FQDESV (reference sequence). This CDR3 comprises 13 residues. The chain's CDR3 is CASRLAGAHEQYF. The CDR3 DNA reads TGTGCCAGCAGGTTAGCGGGAGCCCACGAGCAGTACTTC.

This clonotype was picked up many times. The CDR3 is CSARADRDNEQFF. The CDR3 nucleotides read TGCAGTGCTAGGGCCGACAGGGACAATGAGCAGTTCTTC. The chain combines TRBV20-1 with TRBJ2-1, with 7 bases fitting TRBD1. The CDR3 is 13 residues long. The V gene's germline CDR1 is DFQATT and CDR2 SNEGSKA (reference sequence). Trimming removed 3 bases from V and 5 bases from J; junction bases left unmatched: 4.

The sample holds a few counts of this clonotype. V and J are TRBV7-8 and TRBJ2-2, with a weak D call TRBD1 (5 bases). Looked up from germline, CDR1 is SGHVS and CDR2 is FQNEAQ. V gave up 7 bases and J gave up 1 base, with 19 bases separating them. The CDR3 covers 17 residues. CDR3 coding DNA: TGTGCCAGCACCACGAAGGCCGGCCAGGGGAACACCGGGGAGCTGTTTTTT. Protein sequence: CASTTKAGQGNTGELFF.

This clonotype was observed many times. The rearrangement joins TRBV6-5 to TRBJ2-6; D is unclear. The CDR3 consists of 15 residues. The germline V and J ends were trimmed by 2 bases and 0 bases, with 5 bases remaining between them. Looked up from germline, CDR1 is MNHEY and CDR2 is SVGAGI. The CDR3: CASSYTVSGANVLTF. DNA of the CDR3: TGTGCCAGCAGTTACACGGTCTCTGGGGCCAACGTCCTGACTTTC.

This clonotype was counted ten times or more. V is TRBV5-1 and J is TRBJ1-5; D might be TRBD1 (6 bases). V was clipped by 1 base and J by 4 bases, with 12 bases between them. The CDR3 covers 15 residues. From germline, CDR1 is SGHRS and CDR2 YFSETQ. The CDR3 DNA reads as TGCGCCAGCAGCTTGTCTGGACAGCTTAATCAGCCCCAGCATTTT. Translating gives CASSLSGQLNQPQHF.

The table lists this clonotype with many counts. The V gene is TRBV28, the J gene TRBJ1-1; D not resolved. V lost 5 bases to trimming and J lost 0 bases, with 10 bases between them. This CDR3 comprises 14 residues. Germline CDR1 reads MDHEN; CDR2 reads SYDVKM. CDR3 in DNA: TGTGCCAGCAGTCAACTAGTTATGAACACTGAAGCTTTCTTT. Translated, it gives CASSQLVMNTEAFF.

The chain links TRBV4-3 to TRBJ1-5, with a tentative D call TRBD1 (5 bases). Germline V gene lookup returns CDR1 LGHNA and CDR2 YSLEER. This CDR3 has 17 amino acids. Trimming cost V 5 bases and J 0 bases, with 17 bases left between them. CDR3 nucleotide sequence: TGCGCCAGCAGCGCCTCCCGGGGCCAGGATAGCAATCAGCCCCAGCATTTT. The encoded protein is CASSASRGQDSNQPQHF.

This clonotype came up a few times. The rearrangement uses TRBV6-1 and TRBJ1-4; tentatively, D is TRBD1 (5 bases). CDR1 is MNHNS, CDR2 SASEGT, per germline. This CDR3 contains 16 residues. V lost 6 bases and J 8 bases, leaving 22 bases between the germline ends. CDR3 sequence reads: CASSPHSTSGSEKLFF. The DNA of the CDR3 is TGTGCCAGCAGCCCACATTCAACTTCAGGGAGCGAAAAACTGTTTTTT.

V and J are TRBV20-1 and TRBJ2-1, with 10 bases aligning to TRBD2. This CDR3 is 16 amino acids long. Germline CDR1 DFQATT, CDR2 SNEGSKA (reference sequence). V trimming: 0 bases; J trimming: 9 bases; junction bases outside the gene matches: 11. The chain's CDR3 is CSARDPASGRRGEQFF. DNA for the CDR3: TGCAGTGCTAGAGATCCGGCTAGCGGGAGAAGGGGTGAGCAGTTCTTC.

This clonotype was detected a few times. V is TRBV4-2 and J is TRBJ2-1; D unresolved. Looked up from germline, CDR1 is LGHNA and CDR2 is YNFKEQ. Trimming pared 1 base from V and 2 bases from J, leaving 9 bases between. The CDR3 is 15 residues long. The CDR3, as DNA: TGTGCCAGCAGCCAAGCTACCGGACCCTACAATGAGCAGTTCTTC. Translation: CASSQATGPYNEQFF.

Only a few counts were recorded for this clonotype. The junction differs from germline at one of its ends, possibly a read error. This chain connects TRBV7-7 to TRBJ2-5, with D possibly being TRBD2 (6 bases). The CDR3 spans 15 residues. Germline-derived CDR1 and CDR2 are SSHAT and FNYEAQ (reference sequence). The CDR3 sequence: CASSSRGLEQETQYF. CDR3 in DNA: TGTGCTAGCAGCTCGCGGGGTCTGGAGCAAGAGACCCAGTACTTC.

This clonotype was seen a handful of times. The rearrangement uses TRBV7-9 and TRBJ1-2; 9 bases fit TRBD1. The CDR3 consists of 21 residues. Per the germline V gene, CDR1 is SEHNR and CDR2 is FQNEAQ (reference sequence). With V trimmed by 4 bases and J by 1 base, 22 bases remained unmatched. Written as DNA, the CDR3 is TGTGCCAGCAGCTCTAGTCTTCAACCGTCGACAGGGGGGCAAAGTAACTATGGCTACACCTTC. Protein: CASSSSLQPSTGGQSNYGYTF.

The rearrangement uses TRBV7-9 and TRBJ1-1, with 10 bases identical to TRBD1. The J segment lost 3 bases and the V segment lost 5 bases, leaving 3 bases of the junction unmatched. This CDR3 contains 14 residues. Germline V gives CDR1 SEHNR, CDR2 FQNEAQ (reference sequence). The CDR3 DNA reads as TGTGCCAGCAGCAGAGGGACAGGGGACACTGAAGCTTTCTTT. Translated: CASSRGTGDTEAFF.

The gene calls are TRBV19 and TRBJ2-5, with TRBD1 identical over 9 bases. CDR3 length: 15 amino acids. Unmatched junction bases numbered 5, after V lost 6 bases and J lost 0 bases. Germline V CDR1 and CDR2: LNHDA, SQIVND (reference sequence). The CDR3 DNA reads as TGTGCCAGTAGCCCGGGACAGGGTCACCAAGAGACCCAGTACTTC. The encoded protein is CASSPGQGHQETQYF.

This clonotype has at least ten counts. The chain links TRBV12-3 or TRBV12-4 to TRBJ2-1; D perhaps matches TRBD2 (6 bases). The length of the CDR3 is 12 residues. The germline V and J ends were trimmed by 5 bases and 5 bases, with 7 bases remaining between them. For the CDR3, the DNA is TGTGCCAGCAGTGGGGAGGACAATGAGCAGTTCTTC. Translated, it gives CASSGEDNEQFF.

This clonotype was observed a few times. The rearrangement joins TRBV10-3 to TRBJ2-4, with 10 bases lining up with TRBD2. This CDR3 is 15 amino acids long. J was trimmed by 0 bases and V by 10 bases; bases with no gene match: 6. The germline V gene encodes CDR1 ENHRY and CDR2 SYGVKD. CDR3 sequence: CATLAGDLAKNIQYF. DNA of the CDR3: TGTGCCACTCTAGCGGGAGATCTAGCCAAAAACATTCAGTACTTC.

This clonotype was detected ten times or more. The rearrangement joins TRBV29-1 to TRBJ2-5; D is possibly TRBD1 (6 bases). The CDR3 length is 12 residues. Trimming shortened V by 2 bases and J by 4 bases, and 8 bases separated the two germline ends. CDR1 SQVTM and CDR2 ANQGSEA come from the germline V gene. The CDR3 is CSVERGGETQYF. The CDR3 region has the DNA TGCAGCGTTGAAAGAGGGGGAGAGACCCAGTACTTC.

J is TRBJ2-1 and V is TRBV7-9, with D uncertain. The ends were cut back, 4 bases at V and 7 bases at J, with 8 bases in the middle. The length of the CDR3 is 12 residues. Per germline, CDR1 SEHNR and CDR2 FQNEAQ (reference sequence). CDR3 amino acids: CASSSSVNEQFF. Here the CDR3 DNA reads TGTGCCAGCAGCTCTTCGGTAAATGAGCAGTTCTTC.

This clonotype was seen only a few times. V is TRBV7-6 and J is TRBJ2-7; D possibly corresponds to TRBD2 (6 bases). CDR3 length: 14 amino acids. The ends were cut back, 3 bases at V and 5 bases at J, with 14 bases in the middle. Germline assignment: CDR1 SGHVS and CDR2 FNYEAQ. As DNA, the CDR3 is TGTGCCAGCAGCTTTGGAGGGAGTGAAAACGAGCAGTACTTC. Translation: CASSFGGSENEQYF.

This clonotype was counted many times. The chain joins TRBV12-3 or TRBV12-4 to TRBJ2-1, with 12 nucleotides matching TRBD2. V shed 6 bases, J shed 7 bases, and the junction held 7 bases outside the gene matches. The CDR3 consists of 15 residues. This chain's CDR3 is CASSPLAGGPNEQFF. The CDR3, as DNA: TGTGCCAGCAGCCCTCTAGCGGGAGGGCCAAATGAGCAGTTCTTC.